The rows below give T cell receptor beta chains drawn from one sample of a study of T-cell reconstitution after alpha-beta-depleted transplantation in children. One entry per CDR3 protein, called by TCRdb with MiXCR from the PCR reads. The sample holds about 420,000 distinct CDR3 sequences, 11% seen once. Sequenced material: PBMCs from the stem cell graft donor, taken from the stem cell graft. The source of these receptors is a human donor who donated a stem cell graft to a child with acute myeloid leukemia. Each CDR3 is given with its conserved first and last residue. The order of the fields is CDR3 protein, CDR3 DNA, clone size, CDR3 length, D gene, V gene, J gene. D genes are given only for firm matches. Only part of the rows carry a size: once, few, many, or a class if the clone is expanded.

CDR3aa: CSVVAAGGHGRTQYF; CDR3nt: TGCAGCGTTGTGGCAGCGGGGGGCCACGGCCGGACCCAGTACTTC; abundance: NA; len: 15; d_gene: TRBD2; v_gene: TRBV29-1; j_gene: TRBJ2-5
CDR3aa: CASSPTGGYTEAFF; CDR3nt: TGTGCCAGCAGCCCGACGGGGGGCTACACTGAAGCTTTCTTT; abundance: many; len: 14; d_gene: NA; v_gene: TRBV7-6; j_gene: TRBJ1-1
CDR3aa: CATSRLLPGQGFNEQFF; CDR3nt: TGTGCCACCAGCAGACTCCTACCGGGACAGGGCTTCAATGAGCAGTTCTTC; abundance: NA; len: 17; d_gene: TRBD1; v_gene: TRBV15; j_gene: TRBJ2-1
CDR3aa: CASSQDGQGVRETQYF; CDR3nt: TGCGCCAGCAGCCAAGACGGCCAGGGGGTGCGAGAGACCCAGTACTTC; abundance: NA; len: 16; d_gene: TRBD1; v_gene: TRBV4-1; j_gene: TRBJ2-5
CDR3aa: CSAIISGSYEQFF; CDR3nt: TGCAGCGCAATTATTAGCGGGAGCTATGAGCAGTTCTTC; abundance: NA; len: 13; d_gene: TRBD2; v_gene: TRBV29-1; j_gene: TRBJ2-1
CDR3aa: CASSLLLGGGEQFF; CDR3nt: TGTGCCAGCAGCTTATTGTTGGGGGGCGGGGAGCAGTTCTTC; abundance: many; len: 14; d_gene: NA; v_gene: TRBV7-8; j_gene: TRBJ2-1
CDR3aa: CSARGEKLFF; CDR3nt: TGCAGTGCTAGGGGTGAAAAACTGTTTTTT; abundance: NA; len: 10; d_gene: NA; v_gene: TRBV20-1; j_gene: TRBJ1-4
CDR3aa: CASSPSRLGQGQQETQYF; CDR3nt: TGTGCCAGCAGCCCTTCCCGCCTTGGACAGGGCCAACAAGAGACCCAGTACTTC; abundance: few; len: 18; d_gene: TRBD1; v_gene: TRBV7-9; j_gene: TRBJ2-5
CDR3aa: CASSDGLRYEQYF; CDR3nt: TGTGCCAGCAGTGATGGGCTCCGTTACGAGCAGTACTTC; abundance: few; len: 13; d_gene: NA; v_gene: TRBV6-1; j_gene: TRBJ2-7
CDR3aa: CASSSSISTDTQYF; CDR3nt: TGTGCCAGCAGTTCTAGCATAAGCACAGATACGCAGTATTTT; abundance: many; len: 14; d_gene: NA; v_gene: TRBV7-3; j_gene: TRBJ2-3
CDR3aa: CSALVGHIYGYTF; CDR3nt: TGCAGTGCTTTGGTCGGCCACATCTATGGCTACACCTTC; abundance: NA; len: 13; d_gene: NA; v_gene: TRBV20-1; j_gene: TRBJ1-2
CDR3aa: CASSQERPKSRPSLVEQFF; CDR3nt: TGCGCCAGCAGCCAAGAGAGGCCGAAAAGCAGACCCTCTTTGGTTGAGCAGTTCTTC; abundance: few; len: 19; d_gene: NA; v_gene: TRBV4-1; j_gene: TRBJ2-1
CDR3aa: CASSSFPSTGQVEQFF; CDR3nt: TGCGCCAGCAGTTCGTTTCCATCGACAGGCCAGGTTGAGCAGTTCTTC; abundance: NA; len: 16; d_gene: NA; v_gene: TRBV5-1; j_gene: TRBJ2-1
CDR3aa: CASSFGLAGGQSYNEQFF; CDR3nt: TGCGCCAGCAGCTTCGGACTAGCGGGAGGACAATCCTACAATGAGCAGTTCTTC; abundance: NA; len: 18; d_gene: TRBD2; v_gene: TRBV5-1; j_gene: TRBJ2-1
CDR3aa: CASSLSGTRSGTDTQYF; CDR3nt: TGTGCCAGCAGCCTCTCTGGGACAAGGTCAGGCACAGATACGCAGTATTTT; abundance: NA; len: 17; d_gene: NA; v_gene: TRBV7-8; j_gene: TRBJ2-3
CDR3aa: CSVERGNSYEQYF; CDR3nt: TGCAGCGTTGAGCGCGGGAACTCCTACGAGCAGTACTTC; abundance: NA; len: 13; d_gene: NA; v_gene: TRBV29-1; j_gene: TRBJ2-7
CDR3aa: CSARDRLPTDTQYF; CDR3nt: TGCAGTGCTAGAGATCGACTACCGACAGATACGCAGTATTTT; abundance: NA; len: 14; d_gene: NA; v_gene: TRBV20-1; j_gene: TRBJ2-3
CDR3aa: CATSGGHEETQYF; CDR3nt: TGTGCCACCAGTGGGGGGCACGAGGAGACCCAGTACTTC; abundance: NA; len: 13; d_gene: NA; v_gene: TRBV24-1; j_gene: TRBJ2-5
CDR3aa: CASSENYEQFF; CDR3nt: TGTGCCAGCAGTGAGAATTATGAGCAGTTCTTC; abundance: few; len: 11; d_gene: NA; v_gene: TRBV9; j_gene: TRBJ2-1
CDR3aa: CASSMEGNEQFF; CDR3nt: TGTGCCAGCAGTATGGAGGGCAATGAGCAGTTCTTC; abundance: NA; len: 12; d_gene: NA; v_gene: TRBV6-6; j_gene: TRBJ2-1
CDR3aa: CSARATSGRRNEQFF; CDR3nt: TGCAGTGCTAGAGCGACTAGCGGGAGGAGGAATGAGCAGTTCTTC; abundance: NA; len: 15; d_gene: TRBD2; v_gene: TRBV20-1; j_gene: TRBJ2-1
CDR3aa: CSAISDRGGEKLFF; CDR3nt: TGCAGTGCTATTTCGGACAGGGGGGGCGAAAAACTGTTTTTT; abundance: NA; len: 14; d_gene: TRBD1; v_gene: TRBV20-1; j_gene: TRBJ1-4
CDR3aa: CASGLGYEQYF; CDR3nt: TGTGCTAGTGGTTTGGGGTACGAGCAGTACTTC; abundance: NA; len: 11; d_gene: NA; v_gene: TRBV12-5; j_gene: TRBJ2-7
CDR3aa: CSAEAGKGPYEQYF; CDR3nt: TGCAGTGCTGAAGCGGGAAAGGGGCCCTACGAGCAGTACTTC; abundance: few; len: 14; d_gene: TRBD2; v_gene: TRBV20-1; j_gene: TRBJ2-7
CDR3aa: CSADGLAGFVSYNEQFF; CDR3nt: TGCAGTGCGGACGGACTAGCGGGATTTGTCTCCTACAATGAGCAGTTCTTC; abundance: few; len: 17; d_gene: TRBD2; v_gene: TRBV20-1; j_gene: TRBJ2-1
CDR3aa: CSATAGAAYNEQFF; CDR3nt: TGCAGTGCTACGGCGGGAGCGGCCTACAATGAGCAGTTCTTC; abundance: NA; len: 14; d_gene: TRBD2; v_gene: TRBV20-1; j_gene: TRBJ2-1
CDR3aa: CATSEVQGHNEQFF; CDR3nt: TGTGCCACCAGTGAAGTCCAGGGCCACAATGAGCAGTTCTTC; abundance: few; len: 14; d_gene: NA; v_gene: TRBV24-1; j_gene: TRBJ2-1
CDR3aa: CASSQDPSVGYEQYF; CDR3nt: TGCGCCAGCAGCCAAGATCCTAGCGTGGGGTACGAGCAGTACTTC; abundance: few; len: 15; d_gene: NA; v_gene: TRBV4-1; j_gene: TRBJ2-7
CDR3aa: CASSLVQAFNEQFF; CDR3nt: TGTGCCAGCAGTTTAGTCCAGGCCTTCAATGAGCAGTTCTTC; abundance: NA; len: 14; d_gene: NA; v_gene: TRBV27; j_gene: TRBJ2-1
CDR3aa: CASSRGGGQPQHF; CDR3nt: TGTGCCAGCAGTCGAGGGGGGGGTCAGCCCCAGCATTTT; abundance: few; len: 13; d_gene: NA; v_gene: TRBV27; j_gene: TRBJ1-5
CDR3aa: CASSELTGPQGQPQHF; CDR3nt: TGCGCCAGCAGTGAGTTGACAGGGCCACAAGGTCAGCCCCAGCATTTT; abundance: many; len: 16; d_gene: TRBD1; v_gene: TRBV10-1; j_gene: TRBJ1-5
CDR3aa: CASSLTAGPEAFF; CDR3nt: TGCGCCAGCAGCTTGACCGCTGGACCTGAAGCTTTCTTT; abundance: many; len: 13; d_gene: NA; v_gene: TRBV5-1; j_gene: TRBJ1-1
CDR3aa: CASSRTGTGELFF; CDR3nt: TGTGCCAGCTCTCGGACAGGGACCGGGGAGCTGTTTTTT; abundance: NA; len: 13; d_gene: TRBD1; v_gene: TRBV18; j_gene: TRBJ2-2
CDR3aa: CASSEFLWDSYGYTF; CDR3nt: TGCGCCAGCAGTGAGTTCCTTTGGGACAGTTATGGCTACACCTTC; abundance: many; len: 15; d_gene: TRBD1; v_gene: TRBV10-2; j_gene: TRBJ1-2
CDR3aa: CASSSLGTRESYGYTF; CDR3nt: TGTGCCAGCAGCTCCCTCGGGACCAGGGAGAGCTATGGCTACACCTTC; abundance: NA; len: 16; d_gene: NA; v_gene: TRBV6-1; j_gene: TRBJ1-2
CDR3aa: CASSLPGVRSTDTQYF; CDR3nt: TGTGCCAGCTCACTCCCGGGGGTTCGTAGCACAGATACGCAGTATTTT; abundance: NA; len: 16; d_gene: NA; v_gene: TRBV18; j_gene: TRBJ2-3
CDR3aa: CASSRVGQGDQPQHF; CDR3nt: TGTGCCAGCAGCCGCGTGGGGCAGGGGGATCAGCCCCAGCATTTT; abundance: few; len: 15; d_gene: TRBD1; v_gene: TRBV7-9; j_gene: TRBJ1-5